The 20 T cell receptor beta chains listed next were all sequenced from one sample in a study of regulatory T cells in long-lasting Graves disease (dated by TCRdb to 2020 to 2022). To prepare the library, multiplex PCR was applied. Sequencing used an Illumina HiSeq 4000. CDR3 regions were amplified by Arm-PCR with iRepertoire HTBI primers to construct TCR beta libraries. TCRdb reanalyzed the raw reads on its own, using fastp at Q25 for trimming and MiXCR for clone calling, and kept in-frame beta chains. Under each unique CDR3 protein, matching rows form one entry showing the most common genes and DNA. The sample table shows 400,000 to 500,000 distinct CDR3 sequences, and approximately 15% are seen once. The ten biggest clones cover approximately 7.8% of the sample. The time point label of this sample denotes: newly diagnosed GD, antithyroid drugs for less than 3 months. For both TCR sequencing and RNA sequencing, RNA was extracted from PBMCs in TRIzol.

These sequences were also reported in another study, on T cells in Graves' hyperthyroidism and ophthalmopathy.

Source: peripheral blood mononuclear cells (PBMCs), taken at new diagnosis, from a patient treated with antithyroid drugs. These receptor sequences come from a woman aged 40 to 50 with Graves disease. Donor details come from another sample of the same person, matched by shared clones.

Comment on this clonotype: This may come from a read error, since a much larger clone is one base off. This sequence joins TRBV3-1 and TRBJ2-3, with no clear D. The J call may be incorrect, as the DNA end agrees better with TRBJ2-5. The germline CDR1 and CDR2 sequences are LGHDT and YNNKEL (reference sequence). The CDR3 sequence is 16 residues long. CDR3 in amino acids: CASSQDRSTSGGTQYF. The DNA for the CDR3 is TGTGCCAGCAGCCAAGATAGGAGCACCTCCGGCGGGACCCAGTACTTC.

This clonotype was seen a few times. This sequence may be a read error, since a much larger clone differs from it by one base. The conserved closing phenylalanine or tryptophan is absent in this CDR3, likely reflecting a read error. J is TRBJ2-7 and V is TRBV12-3 or TRBV12-4; no definite D call. The CDR3 is 12 amino acids. V was shortened by 2 bases and J by 6 bases, with 8 bases between the two germline ends. The CDR3 coding sequence is TGTGCCAGCAGTTTATATGGGTTCGAGCAGTACCTC. Translating it yields CASSLYGFEQYL.

The chain recombines TRBV19 with TRBJ2-6; the D gene is possibly TRBD1 (6 bases). CDR1 and CDR2 (germline): LNHDA, SQIVND (reference sequence). This CDR3 is 16 amino acids long. The V end was cut by 9 bases, the J end by 0 bases, with 15 bases between. Written as DNA, the CDR3 is TGTGCCAGCCTTGAGGGGGTTTACTCTGGGGCCAACGTCCTGACTTTC. Translation gives CASLEGVYSGANVLTF.

This clonotype was counted only a few times. The gene calls are TRBV13 and TRBJ2-7; weak D call: TRBD2 (6 bases). The CDR3 is 19 amino acids. V dropped 1 base and J dropped 0 bases, with 22 bases sitting between them. Germline V gene data show CDR1 as PRHDT and CDR2 as FYEKMQ (reference sequence). The CDR3 region is CASSLAGTLVRGLSYEQYF. CDR3 DNA: TGTGCCAGCAGCTTAGCCGGGACCCTAGTGAGGGGACTCTCCTACGAGCAGTACTTC.

The V and J genes are TRBV29-1 and TRBJ2-1; D might be TRBD2 (6 bases). The CDR3 totals 14 residues. The V end lost 6 bases, the J end lost 4 bases, and 16 bases lay between the germline ends. Germline V gene lookup returns CDR1 SQVTM and CDR2 ANQGSEA. The CDR3 DNA reads as TGCAGCGTGGGAGCGGGCGCCTCATACAATGAGCAGTTCTTC. This codes for CSVGAGASYNEQFF.

Turning to this clonotype: This may arise from a read error, as a much more abundant clone is one base away. This chain joins TRBV2 and TRBJ2-3; TRBD2 matches at 10 bases. V lost 3 bases and J lost 4; bases outside the gene matches: 4. Per the germline V gene, CDR1 is SNHLY and CDR2 is FYNNEI. This CDR3 has 15 residues. In nucleotides, the CDR3 is TGTGCCAGCAGTGATCTAGCGGGAGCCCCAGATACGCAGTATTTT. Translated, it gives CASSDLAGAPDTQYF.

V is TRBV24-1 and J is TRBJ2-7, with TRBD2 matching over 10 bases. Germline CDR1 KGHDR, CDR2 SFDVKD. CDR3 length: 15 amino acids. Trimming took 3 bases from V and 2 from J; bases not matched to a gene: 3. The CDR3 DNA reads as TGTGCCACCAGTGATCCAGCGGGAGGGGCCTACGAGCAGTACTTC. Translating gives CATSDPAGGAYEQYF.

This clonotype showed up many times. Here the CDR3 DNA reads TGTGCCAGCAGCTTCCGGGACCCAAATAACAATGAGCAGTTCTTC. Translated, it gives CASSFRDPNNNEQFF. This chain links TRBV11-3 with TRBJ2-1; D assignment may be TRBD1 or TRBD2 (5 bases each). Germline V CDR1 and CDR2: SGHNT, YENEEA. This CDR3 is 15 amino acids long. Trimming shortened V by 3 bases and J by 5 bases, and 14 bases separated the two germline ends.

This clonotype was detected many times. The rearrangement uses TRBV25-1 and TRBJ1-3; D is possibly TRBD1 (5 bases). V was pared by 2 bases and J by 0 bases, with 8 bases between. The CDR3 runs 15 residues. Germline V lookup: CDR1 MGHDK, CDR2 SYGVNS. The CDR3 DNA sequence: TGTGCCAGCAGTGAAGGGGGGATCTCTGGAAACACCATATATTTT. The encoded protein is CASSEGGISGNTIYF.

This clonotype was seen at least ten times. This chain joins TRBV6-1 and TRBJ2-3, with 9 bases identical to TRBD1. The CDR3 is 16 amino acids. The ends lost 6 bases at V and 4 bases at J; junction bases unmatched: 11. Germline CDR1 is MNHNS and CDR2 is SASEGT. CDR3 DNA sequence: TGTGCCAGCAGCAAACCGGGACAGGGCCACGCAGATACGCAGTATTTT. Its protein product is CASSKPGQGHADTQYF.

This clonotype was counted ten times or more. This sequence joins TRBV6-5 and TRBJ2-2, with D unresolved. Trimming removed 0 bases from V and 3 bases from J, with 8 bases in between. Germline V gene sequence: CDR1 MNHEY, CDR2 SVGAGI. CDR3 size: 15 residues. In DNA, the CDR3 is TGTGCCAGCAGTTACTCAGGCAGGCACACCGGGGAGCTGTTTTTT. The encoded protein is CASSYSGRHTGELFF.

The sample holds a few counts of this clonotype. At one end, the junction sequence differs from germline, possibly due to a read error. J is TRBJ2-5 and V is TRBV6-1; 11 nucleotides line up with TRBD1. The germline CDR1 and CDR2 sequences are MNHNS and SASEGT. The CDR3 has 19 residues. CDR3 sequence (DNA): TGTGCCAGCAGTGAACAAGGGGACAGGGGGGGGTTTTACCAAGGGACCCAGTACTTC. It yields the protein CASSEQGDRGGFYQGTQYF.

The chain joins TRBV28 to TRBJ1-5; no clear D gene. CDR1 is MDHEN, CDR2 SYDVKM, per germline. V lost 3 bases, J lost 0 bases, and 9 bases lay in between. This CDR3 comprises 15 residues. The CDR3 DNA reads TGTGCCAGCAGTTTTATTTTCACTAGCAATCAGCCCCAGCATTTT. As protein: CASSFIFTSNQPQHF.

This clonotype was counted many times. The chain joins TRBV5-1 to TRBJ1-5; TRBD1 might be the D (5 bases). Germline V gives CDR1 SGHRS, CDR2 YFSETQ. V was trimmed by 0 bases and J by 3 bases, leaving 13 bases between them. CDR3 length: 16 residues. CDR3 residues: CASSLGQGGPNQPQHF. The CDR3 region has the DNA TGCGCCAGCAGCTTGGGTCAGGGAGGCCCCAATCAGCCCCAGCATTTT.

V and J are TRBV15 and TRBJ2-5; TRBD2 is a possible D gene (6 bases). Trimming took 0 bases from V and 4 from J, leaving 12 bases between them. This CDR3 has 15 amino acids. Per the germline V gene, CDR1 is LNHNV and CDR2 is YYDKDF (reference sequence). In DNA, the CDR3 is TGTGCCACCAGCAGAGATCGTGGGGGAGGAGAGACCCAGTACTTC. This gives the protein CATSRDRGGGETQYF. The complete variable domain, with remaining parts taken from reference TRBV15 and TRBJ2-5, reads DAMVIQNPRYQVTQFGKPVTLSCSQTLNHNVMYWYQQKSSQAPKLLFHYYDKDFNNEADTPDNFQSRRPNTSFCFLDIRSPGLGDTAMYLCATSRDRGGGETQYFGPGTRLLVL.

CDR3 loop: CASCTSRGNTEAFF. DNA for the CDR3: TGTGCCAGCTGCACCAGCCGGGGGAACACTGAAGCTTTCTTT. V usage is TRBV18 and J usage is TRBJ1-1; D not certain. Trimming took 7 bases from V and 1 from J, leaving 13 bases between them. The germline CDR1 and CDR2 sequences are KGHSH and LQKENI. This CDR3 comprises 14 residues.

In this sample, this clonotype turned up many times. V gene TRBV28 combines with J gene TRBJ2-4; 9 nucleotides align to TRBD1. The junction had 9 bases not matched to a gene; V was cut back by 4 bases and J by 8 bases. The CDR3 extends over 15 amino acids. Germline lookup yields CDR1 MDHEN and CDR2 SYDVKM. For the CDR3, the DNA is TGTGCCAGCAGTTCGGGACAGGGAATTTTTCACATTCAGTACTTC. Translation gives CASSSGQGIFHIQYF.

CDR3 in DNA: TGCAGCGTTGTCGGACTAGCGGGACCCCAGTGGGAGACCCAGTACTTC. Translation: CSVVGLAGPQWETQYF. This rearrangement joins TRBV29-1 to TRBJ2-5; TRBD2 matches at 12 bases. This CDR3 spans 16 amino acids. Germline CDR1 reads SQVTM; CDR2 reads ANQGSEA. Unmatched junction bases numbered 11, after V lost 4 bases and J lost 5 bases.

This clonotype was seen at least ten times. J is TRBJ2-2 and V is TRBV27, with 10 bases that match TRBD1. CDR1 is MNHEY and CDR2 is SMNVEV in the germline V gene (reference sequence). Germline trimming cut 2 bases from V and 4 bases from J; bases unmatched to any gene: 7. The CDR3 loop spans 17 amino acids. The CDR3 is CASSLKGQGVGTGELFF. CDR3 DNA: TGTGCCAGCAGTTTAAAAGGACAGGGGGTCGGCACCGGGGAGCTGTTTTTT.

This clonotype was recorded a few times. The chain links TRBV3-1 to TRBJ2-1, with TRBD2 identical over 8 bases. V lost 4 bases to trimming and J lost 7 bases; unmatched junction nucleotides: 9. The CDR3 is 15 amino acids. Germline values: CDR1 LGHDT, CDR2 YNNKEL (reference sequence). In DNA form, the CDR3 reads TGTGCCAGCAGCCCGGGAGGGGGAGGGTGGAATGAGCAGTTCTTC. The encoded protein is CASSPGGGGWNEQFF.